Below, 16 T cell receptor beta chains from the same sample are listed, as sequenced in a study of cytomegalovirus exposure and HLA in healthy donors. The PCR employed 60 Vbeta primers together with 13 Jbeta primers. Assay used: immunoSEQ multiplex PCR; TCRdb lists only in-frame clones, some missing. The sample records 90,000 to 150,000 clones, 60% to 85% being singletons. Sequenced: PBMCs. The receptors come from a woman aged 40 to 50 in good health and CMV-seropositive.

This clone was counted once. This rearrangement joins TRBV11-2 to TRBJ1-3; tentatively, D is TRBD1 (6 bases). The CDR3 sequence is 17 residues long. Germline assignment: CDR1 SGHAT and CDR2 FQNNGV. Trimming pared 5 bases from V and 0 bases from J, leaving 17 bases between. The CDR3 DNA is TGTGCCAGCAGCATTCAAAATACAGGGTTCTCTGGAAACACCATATATTTT. This sequence encodes CASSIQNTGFSGNTIYF. Based on the CDR3 plus reference TRBV11-2 and TRBJ1-3, the full variable domain is EAGVAQSPRYKIIEKRQSVAFWCNPISGHATLYWYQQILGQGPKLLIQFQNNGVVDDSQLPKDRFSAERLKGVDSTLKIQPAKLEDSAVYLCASSIQNTGFSGNTIYFGEGSWLTVV.

In its sample, this clone was seen a few times. The chain is built from TRBV19 and TRBJ1-1; maybe TRBD1 (5 bases). Germline V lookup: CDR1 LNHDA, CDR2 SQIVND (reference sequence). The CDR3 is 14 amino acids. Trimming cost V 5 bases and J 6 bases, with 16 bases left between them. In DNA, the CDR3 is TGTGCCAGTAGTCAGGGTATGGCCGTTGCTGAAGCTTTCTTT. Residues: CASSQGMAVAEAFF. The whole variable domain, filled in from reference TRBV19 and TRBJ1-1, reads DGGITQSPKYLFRKEGQNVTLSCEQNLNHDAMYWYRQDPGQGLRLIYYSQIVNDFQKGDIAEGYSVSREKKESFPLTVTSAQKNPTAFYLCASSQGMAVAEAFFGQGTRLTVV.

V is TRBV4-2 and J is TRBJ2-5, with D possibly being TRBD2 (5 bases). Germline CDR1 and CDR2: LGHNA and YNFKEQ. The CDR3 is 14 residues long. V was cut by 0 bases and J by 3 bases, with 8 bases left in between. CDR3 region: CASSQDRAEETQYF. In DNA form, the CDR3 reads TGTGCCAGCAGCCAAGACCGAGCGGAAGAGACCCAGTACTTC.

The chain links TRBV25-1 to TRBJ1-2, with D tentatively TRBD1 (5 bases). Between the trimmed V and J ends, which lost 2 bases and 9 bases, there was a span of 13 bases. There are 13 residues in the CDR3. Germline-derived CDR1 and CDR2 are MGHDK and SYGVNS. The CDR3 loop reads CASSEITGRSYTF. The CDR3 region has the DNA TGTGCCAGCAGTGAAATAACAGGCAGAAGCTACACCTTC.

The V gene is TRBV5-1, the J gene TRBJ2-1; 11 bases are a match to TRBD2. The V and J ends lost 6 bases and 8 bases, in that order; junction bases with no gene match: 7. CDR3 size: 14 residues. From germline, CDR1 is SGHRS and CDR2 YFSETQ. The CDR3 bases are TGCGCCAGCAAAGGGACTAGCGGAGGGGATGAGCAGTTCTTC. It encodes CASKGTSGGDEQFF.

The chain carries TRBV9 and TRBJ1-2; 8 bases agree with TRBD1. This CDR3 spans 15 amino acids. The V gene's germline CDR1 is SGDLS and CDR2 YYNGEE. J gave up 6 bases and V 3 bases, and 10 bases lay outside the gene matches. The CDR3 nucleotides are TGTGCCAGCAGCGCCCTGCACAGGGGGAAGAATGGCTACACCTTC. It is translated as CASSALHRGKNGYTF.

CDR3 nucleotides: TGTGCCAGCAGCTTATGGGGACAGCCTAATGAAAAACTGTTTTTT. Translation: CASSLWGQPNEKLFF. V and J are TRBV7-2 and TRBJ1-4; 7 nucleotides align to TRBD1. Germline trimming cut 2 bases from V and 3 bases from J; bases unmatched to any gene: 3. The CDR3 totals 15 residues. The germline gives CDR1 SGHTA, CDR2 FQGNSA.

This clone has a handful of counts. The J gene is TRBJ1-5, the V gene TRBV27; 9 positions match TRBD1. The trim removed 4 bases at V and 2 bases at J, leaving 6 bases unmatched. CDR3 length: 16 amino acids. The germline V gene encodes CDR1 MNHEY and CDR2 SMNVEV (reference sequence). The CDR3 DNA reads TGTGCCAGCAGTTCAGGGACAGGGAGGGGCAATCAGCCCCAGCATTTT. Translating it yields CASSSGTGRGNQPQHF.

The chain couples TRBV27 to TRBJ1-4, with 8 bases matching TRBD1. Germline-derived CDR1 and CDR2 are MNHEY and SMNVEV (reference sequence). V lost 8 bases to trimming and J lost 5 bases; unmatched junction nucleotides: 7. This CDR3 comprises 14 residues. CDR3 region: CASRSGGGNEKLFF. CDR3 nucleotide sequence: TGTGCCAGCCGTTCAGGGGGCGGGAATGAAAAACTGTTTTTT.

This clone appeared once. The chain joins TRBV19 to TRBJ1-5, with TRBD1 matching 9 bases. Germline V gene lookup returns CDR1 LNHDA and CDR2 SQIVND (reference sequence). The CDR3 length is 18 residues. V shed 5 bases and J 0 bases; nucleotides not matched to a gene: 11. The CDR3 protein is CASSRPGQGTYSNQPQHF. The CDR3 coding sequence is TGTGCCAGTAGTCGTCCGGGACAGGGTACCTATAGCAATCAGCCCCAGCATTTT.

This chain connects TRBV4-1 to TRBJ2-7; tentative D call: TRBD2 (6 bases). The CDR3 length is 16 residues. With 0 bases removed from V and 2 bases from J, the gap between germline ends came to 14 bases. Germline V gene data show CDR1 as MGHRA and CDR2 as YSYEKL. The CDR3 coding sequence is TGCGCCAGCAGCCAAGACAGGAGCGGGCAGGCCTACGAGCAGTACTTC. Translated, it gives CASSQDRSGQAYEQYF.

The J gene is TRBJ1-6, the V gene TRBV4-3; tentative D call: TRBD1 (5 bases). CDR3 size: 15 residues. Trimming took 3 bases from V and 7 from J, leaving 13 bases between them. Germline V gives CDR1 LGHNA, CDR2 YSLEER. DNA of the CDR3: TGCGCCAGCAGCCAGACCGACAGTGGGAATTCACCCCTCCACTTT. Amino acids: CASSQTDSGNSPLHF.

The V call is TRBV28, the J call TRBJ1-1; D ambiguous. From germline, CDR1 is MDHEN and CDR2 SYDVKM. This CDR3 comprises 14 residues. With 8 bases removed from V and 5 bases from J, the gap between germline ends came to 18 bases. The CDR3 protein is CASSYPREQTEAFF. CDR3 in DNA: TGTGCCAGCTCCTACCCCAGAGAACAGACTGAAGCTTTCTTT.

This clone has just a few counts. This chain joins TRBV7-2 and TRBJ2-4; D gene unclear. The ends were cut back, 5 bases at V and 2 bases at J, with 10 bases in the middle. CDR1 is SGHTA, CDR2 FQGNSA, per germline. CDR3 size: 14 residues. CDR3 sequence (DNA): TGTGCCAGCAGCCCAGCGCGGTCCAAAAACATTCAGTACTTC. Translation: CASSPARSKNIQYF.

DNA of the CDR3: TGTGCCAGCAGAGAGGGGACAGGGTGGATAGGAGGCTACACCTTC. It translates to CASREGTGWIGGYTF. The genes are TRBV2 and TRBJ1-2; 9 nucleotides match TRBD1. Per germline, CDR1 SNHLY and CDR2 FYNNEI. The V segment lost 6 bases and the J segment 8 bases; nucleotides outside the gene matches: 13. The CDR3 length is 15 residues.

The chain has TRBV9 and TRBJ1-2, with D possibly matching TRBD1 (6 bases). The germline V gene has CDR1 SGDLS and CDR2 YYNGEE. V shed 3 bases and J shed 2 bases, with 14 bases lying between them. CDR3 size: 15 residues. CDR3 sequence reads: CASSEGGVGNYGYTF. CDR3 coding DNA: TGTGCCAGCAGCGAGGGGGGGGTGGGGAACTATGGCTACACCTTC.